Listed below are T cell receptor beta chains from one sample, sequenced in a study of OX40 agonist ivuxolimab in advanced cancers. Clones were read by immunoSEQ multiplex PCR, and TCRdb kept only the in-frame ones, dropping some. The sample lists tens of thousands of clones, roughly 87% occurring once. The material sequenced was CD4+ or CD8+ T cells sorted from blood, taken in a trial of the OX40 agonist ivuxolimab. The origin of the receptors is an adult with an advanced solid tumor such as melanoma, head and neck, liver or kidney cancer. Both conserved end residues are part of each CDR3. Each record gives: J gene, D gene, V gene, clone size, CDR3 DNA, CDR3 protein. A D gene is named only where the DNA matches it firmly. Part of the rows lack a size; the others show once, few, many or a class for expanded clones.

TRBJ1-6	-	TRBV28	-	TGTGCCAGCAATGCAGGGAACTCACCCCTCCACTTT	CASNAGNSPLHF
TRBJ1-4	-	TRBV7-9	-	TGTGCCAGCAGCTCCCACAGTTCTAATGAAAAACTGTTTTTT	CASSSHSSNEKLFF
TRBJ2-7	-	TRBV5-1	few	TGCGCCAGCAGCTTGTCCCCCAACTACGAGCAGTACTTC	CASSLSPNYEQYF
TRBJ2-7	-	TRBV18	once	TGTGCCAGCTCACTCGGGACACTACCCCTGTACGAGCAGTACTTC	CASSLGTLPLYEQYF
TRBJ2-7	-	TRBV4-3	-	TGCGCCAGCAGCCGATCTATTGCCTACGAGCAGTACTTC	CASSRSIAYEQYF
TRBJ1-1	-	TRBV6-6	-	TGTGCCAGCAGTTACTCGCCGGGGTTGAACACTGAAGCTTTCTTT	CASSYSPGLNTEAFF
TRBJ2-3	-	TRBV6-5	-	TGTGCCAGCAGTTACTTGCACACATCCACAGATACGCAGTATTTT	CASSYLHTSTDTQYF
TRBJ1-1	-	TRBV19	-	TGTGCCAGTAGTATTACCGGAGAAGCTTTCTTT	CASSITGEAFF
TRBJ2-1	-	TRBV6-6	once	TGTGCCAGCATTTCCGGAGTTGAGCAGTTCTTC	CASISGVEQFF
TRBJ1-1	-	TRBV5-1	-	TGCGCCAGCAGCCGGGGGCAGAACACTGAAGCTTTCTTT	CASSRGQNTEAFF
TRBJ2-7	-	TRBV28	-	TGTGCCAGCAAGGACGGAGGGGTCGTCTACGAGCAGTACTTC	CASKDGGVVYEQYF
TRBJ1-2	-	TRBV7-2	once	TGTGCCAGCAGCTTAGATGGGACGCTCTATGGCTACACCTTC	CASSLDGTLYGYTF
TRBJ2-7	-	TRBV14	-	TGTGCCAGCAGCCAAGATAATCTGGGGAACGAGCAGTACTTC	CASSQDNLGNEQYF
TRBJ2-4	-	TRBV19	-	TGTGCCAGTAGTACTCAGGGTACTGCCAAAAACATTCAGTACTTC	CASSTQGTAKNIQYF
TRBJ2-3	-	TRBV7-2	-	TGTGCCAGCAGCTTAGTAGCCGCAGATACGCAGTATTTT	CASSLVAADTQYF
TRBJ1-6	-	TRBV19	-	TGTGCCAGTAGTATAGATCGTGGGATGGAGGCACCCCTCCACTTT	CASSIDRGMEAPLHF
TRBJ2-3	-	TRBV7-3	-	TGTGCCAGCGGGCCCGGAGGGGGGGCAGATACGCAGTATTTT	CASGPGGGADTQYF
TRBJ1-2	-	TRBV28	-	TGTGCCAGCAGCCCTTACACGGGTCGCTTTGGCTACACCTTC	CASSPYTGRFGYTF
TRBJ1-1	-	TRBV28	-	TGTGCCAGCAGTTTATGGTGGTTTTCGGCTTTCTTT	CASSLWWFSAFF
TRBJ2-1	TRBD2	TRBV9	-	TGTGCCAGCAGCCCTGCTCGATACGGGAGGGCCTACAATGAGCAGTTCTTC	CASSPARYGRAYNEQFF
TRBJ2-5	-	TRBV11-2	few	TGTGCCAGCAGCTTAGATGGGGGAGCAGGGGGGGGGCAAGAGACCCAGTACTTC	CASSLDGGAGGGQETQYF
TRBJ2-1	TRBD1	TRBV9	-	TGTGCCAGCAGCGTAGTAGGACAGGGAAAAGACAATGAGCAGTTCTTC	CASSVVGQGKDNEQFF
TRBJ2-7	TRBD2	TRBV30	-	TGTGCCTGGACCCCGGGACTAGTCTACGAGCAGTACTTC	CAWTPGLVYEQYF
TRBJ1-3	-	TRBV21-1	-	TGTGCCAGCAGCTATCAACAAGGGGACTTAATCCCTGGAAACACCATATATTTT	CASSYQQGDLIPGNTIYF
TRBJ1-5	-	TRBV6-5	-	TGTGCCAGCAGTCGATCCCCCCTTTCTTTTTCCCAGCATTTT	CASSRSPLSFSQHF
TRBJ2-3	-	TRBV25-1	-	TGTGCCAGCAGATGGACTAGCACAGATACGCAGTATTTT	CASRWTSTDTQYF
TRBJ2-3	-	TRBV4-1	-	TGCGCCAGCAGCCAAACTGCAGATACGCAGTATTTT	CASSQTADTQYF
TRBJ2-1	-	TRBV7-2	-	TGTGCCAGCAGCTCAATATCCCCTTTAGCTCGGTCCTACAATGAGCAGTTCTTC	CASSSISPLARSYNEQFF
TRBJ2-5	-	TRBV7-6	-	TGTGCCAGCAGCTTGCAGGACCTCCAAGAGACCCAGTACTTC	CASSLQDLQETQYF
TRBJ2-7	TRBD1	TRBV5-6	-	TGTGCCAGCAGCCTATTCGACAGGGGGACCTACGAGCAGTACTTC	CASSLFDRGTYEQYF
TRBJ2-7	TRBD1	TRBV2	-	TGTGCCAGCAGCGGACAGGGGGTAGGCGAGCAGTACTTC	CASSGQGVGEQYF
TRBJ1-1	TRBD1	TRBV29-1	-	TGCAGCGCCGGGACAGGGGATTACACTGAAGCTTTCTTT	CSAGTGDYTEAFF
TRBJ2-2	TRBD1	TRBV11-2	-	TGTGCCAGCAGCCAGGACAGGGCTAACACCGGGGAGCTGTTTTTT	CASSQDRANTGELFF
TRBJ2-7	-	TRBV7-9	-	TGTGCCAGCAGCCCGAGAACTAGTACCTACGAGCAGTACTTC	CASSPRTSTYEQYF
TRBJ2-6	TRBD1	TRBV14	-	TGTGCCAGCAGGAACAGGGGGCTGTCTGGGGCCAACGTCCTGACTTTC	CASRNRGLSGANVLTF
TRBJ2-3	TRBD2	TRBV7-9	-	TGTGCCAGCAGCACCAGACAGGTAGCGGGGACAGATACGCAGTATTTT	CASSTRQVAGTDTQYF
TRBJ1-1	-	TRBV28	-	TGTGCCAGCAGTTTATTGGGGCGGAGTCCTACGGACACTGAAGCTTTCTTT	CASSLLGRSPTDTEAFF
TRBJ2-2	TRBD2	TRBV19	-	TGTGCCAGTAGTAAAATTTCAGCGGGAGCTGTCGGGGAGCTGTTTTTT	CASSKISAGAVGELFF
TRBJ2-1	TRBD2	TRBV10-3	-	TGTGCCATCAGTGACCGACTAGCGGAAGGGCTAGAGCAGTTCTTC	CAISDRLAEGLEQFF
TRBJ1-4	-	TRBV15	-	TGTGCCACCAGCAGAGATGGGGTGGACATGGTGTTTTTT	CATSRDGVDMVFF
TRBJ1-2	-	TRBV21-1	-	TGTGCCAGCAGTCCTCACGCCCGGGGGCCATATGGCTACACCTTC	CASSPHARGPYGYTF
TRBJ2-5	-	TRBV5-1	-	TGCGCCAGCAGCTTGGAGCGACCCCCCGGGGCCCAGTACTTC	CASSLERPPGAQYF
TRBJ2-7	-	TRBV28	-	TGTGCCAGCAGTCCTATTTTCAGGCTGCCGTACTTC	CASSPIFRLPYF